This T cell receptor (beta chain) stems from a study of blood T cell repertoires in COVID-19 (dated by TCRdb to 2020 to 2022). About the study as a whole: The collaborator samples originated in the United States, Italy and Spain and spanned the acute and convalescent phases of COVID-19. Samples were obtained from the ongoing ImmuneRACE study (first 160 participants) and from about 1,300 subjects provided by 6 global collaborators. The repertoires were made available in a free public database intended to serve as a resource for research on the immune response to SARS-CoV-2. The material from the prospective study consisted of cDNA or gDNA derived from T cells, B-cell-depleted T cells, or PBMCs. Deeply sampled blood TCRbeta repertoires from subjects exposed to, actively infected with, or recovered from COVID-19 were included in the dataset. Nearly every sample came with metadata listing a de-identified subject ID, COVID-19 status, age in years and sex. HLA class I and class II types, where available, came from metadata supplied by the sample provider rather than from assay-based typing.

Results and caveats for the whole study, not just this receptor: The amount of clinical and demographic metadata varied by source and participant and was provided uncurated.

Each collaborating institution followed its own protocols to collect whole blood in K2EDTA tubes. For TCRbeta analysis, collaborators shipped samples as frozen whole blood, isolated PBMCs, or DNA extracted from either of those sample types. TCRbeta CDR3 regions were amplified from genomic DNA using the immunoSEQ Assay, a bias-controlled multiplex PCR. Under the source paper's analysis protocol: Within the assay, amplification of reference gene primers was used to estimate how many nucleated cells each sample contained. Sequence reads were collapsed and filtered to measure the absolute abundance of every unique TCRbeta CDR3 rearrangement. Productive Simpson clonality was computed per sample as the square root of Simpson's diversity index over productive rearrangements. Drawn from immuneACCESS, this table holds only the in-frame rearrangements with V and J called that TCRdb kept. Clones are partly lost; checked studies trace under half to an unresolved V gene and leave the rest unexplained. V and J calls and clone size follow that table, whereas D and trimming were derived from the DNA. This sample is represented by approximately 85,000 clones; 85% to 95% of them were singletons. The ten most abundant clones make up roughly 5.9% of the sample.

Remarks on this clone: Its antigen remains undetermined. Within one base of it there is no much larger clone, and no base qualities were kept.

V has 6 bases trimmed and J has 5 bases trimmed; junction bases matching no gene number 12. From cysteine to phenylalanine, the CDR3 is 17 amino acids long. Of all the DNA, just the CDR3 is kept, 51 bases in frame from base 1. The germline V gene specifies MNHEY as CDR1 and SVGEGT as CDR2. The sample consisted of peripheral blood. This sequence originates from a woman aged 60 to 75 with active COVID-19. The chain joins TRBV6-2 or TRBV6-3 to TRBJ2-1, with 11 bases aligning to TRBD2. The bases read TGTGCCAGCAGACCTCATCCCGGGACTAGCGGTAACAATGAGCAGTTCTTC. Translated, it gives CASRPHPGTSGNNEQFF.